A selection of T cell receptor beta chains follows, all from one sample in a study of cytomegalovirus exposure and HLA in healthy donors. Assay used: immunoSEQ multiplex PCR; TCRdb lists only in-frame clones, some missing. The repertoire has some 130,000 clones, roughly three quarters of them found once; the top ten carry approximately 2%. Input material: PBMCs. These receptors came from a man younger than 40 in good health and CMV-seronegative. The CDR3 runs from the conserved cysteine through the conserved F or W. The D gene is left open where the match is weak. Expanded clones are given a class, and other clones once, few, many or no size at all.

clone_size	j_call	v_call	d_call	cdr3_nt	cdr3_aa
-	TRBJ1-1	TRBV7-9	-	TGTGCCAGCAGCTTAGCCCGGCGGGGGAACACTGAAGCTTTCTTT	CASSLARRGNTEAFF
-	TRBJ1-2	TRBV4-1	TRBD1	TGCGCCAGCAGCCAAGGACGCTTATGGCCGGGACAGGGGGCGGGTGGCTACACCTTC	CASSQGRLWPGQGAGGYTF
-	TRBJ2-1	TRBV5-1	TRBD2	TGCGCCAGCAGCTTGACTAGCGGGGTGATCAATGAGCAGTTCTTC	CASSLTSGVINEQFF
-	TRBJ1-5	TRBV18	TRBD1	TGTGCCAGCTCACCAGACAGGGGCGATGGCAATCAGCCCCAGCATTTT	CASSPDRGDGNQPQHF
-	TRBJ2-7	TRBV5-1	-	TGCGCCAGCAGCTTGGTCCTAGCAGGCGAGCAGTACTTC	CASSLVLAGEQYF
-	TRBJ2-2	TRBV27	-	TGTGCCAGCAGTTTATCAGGGGCCGGGGAGCTGTTTTTT	CASSLSGAGELFF
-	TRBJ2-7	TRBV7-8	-	TGTGCCAGCAGTCCTGGACGGGTTCAGGGAGAGCAGTACTTC	CASSPGRVQGEQYF
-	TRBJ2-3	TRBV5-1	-	TGCGCCAGCAGCTTGGATATTCGCACAGATACGCAGTATTTT	CASSLDIRTDTQYF
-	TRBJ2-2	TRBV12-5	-	TGTGCTACCCTGACAGCGAACACCGGGGAGCTGTTTTTT	CATLTANTGELFF
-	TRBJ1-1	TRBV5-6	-	TGTGCCAGCAGCTTGGGGTTTGGAGGTGGCACTGAAGCTTTCTTT	CASSLGFGGGTEAFF
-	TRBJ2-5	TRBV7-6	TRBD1	TGTGCCAGCAGCTTGGGACAGGGAGGAGGAGAGACCCAGTACTTC	CASSLGQGGGETQYF
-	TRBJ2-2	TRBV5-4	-	TGTGCCAGCAGCTTGGCTTCCGGGGAGCTGTTTTTT	CASSLASGELFF
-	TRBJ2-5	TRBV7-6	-	TGTGCCAGCAGCTTAGGGCTAGCGGAGACCCAGTACTTC	CASSLGLAETQYF
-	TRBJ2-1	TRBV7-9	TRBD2	TGTGCCAGCAGCCCACCAGGACTAGCGGGACCTGAGCAGTTCTTC	CASSPPGLAGPEQFF
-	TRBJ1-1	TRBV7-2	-	TGTGCCAGCAGCTCCCAGGGGAACACTGAAGCTTTCTTT	CASSSQGNTEAFF
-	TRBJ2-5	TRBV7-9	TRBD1	TGTGCCAGCAGCCCGACAGGGACAGAGACCCAGTACTTC	CASSPTGTETQYF
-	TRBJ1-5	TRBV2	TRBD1	TGTGCCAGCAGTTGGGACAGGGGGCCTGGGGGAGGTCAGCCCCAGCATTTT	CASSWDRGPGGGQPQHF
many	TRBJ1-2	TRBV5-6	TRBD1	TGTGCCAGCAGCTTTAGAGACAGGGGGCGAGGCGTTAATGGCTACACCTTC	CASSFRDRGRGVNGYTF
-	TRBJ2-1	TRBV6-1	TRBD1	TGTGCCAGCAGGAGGGACAGGGACTCCTACAATGAGCAGTTCTTC	CASRRDRDSYNEQFF
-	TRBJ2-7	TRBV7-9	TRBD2	TGTGCCAGCAGCCTTCGGACTAGCCGAAACTACGAGCAGTACTTC	CASSLRTSRNYEQYF
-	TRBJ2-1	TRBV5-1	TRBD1	TGCGCCAGCAGCCTCCGGACAGGCGGAAACAATGAGCAGTTCTTC	CASSLRTGGNNEQFF
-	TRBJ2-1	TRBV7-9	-	TGTGCCAGCAGCCCCTATCGGGGGCAGTTCTTC	CASSPYRGQFF
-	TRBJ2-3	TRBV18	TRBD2	TGTGCCAGCTCACCAGGGACTAGCGGGAGTCCGACAGCTACGCAGTATTTT	CASSPGTSGSPTATQYF
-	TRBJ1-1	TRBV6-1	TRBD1	TGTGCCAGCAGTGTATCAGGGGGAAGCACTGAAGCTTTCTTT	CASSVSGGSTEAFF
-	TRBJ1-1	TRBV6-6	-	TGTGCCAGCAGTTATAGAGTCACTGAAGCTTTCTTT	CASSYRVTEAFF
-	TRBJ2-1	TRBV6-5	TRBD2	TGTGCCAGCAGTCGGACTAGCGGGAGAGGGAATGAGCAGTTCTTC	CASSRTSGRGNEQFF
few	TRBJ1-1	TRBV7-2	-	TGTGCCAGCAGCTTAGTTACAGGGAGCCCTGAAGCTTTCTTT	CASSLVTGSPEAFF
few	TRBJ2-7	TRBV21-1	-	TGTGCCAGCAGCAACCAGAACCGAGGGCGGGAAAGCTCCTACGAGCAGTACTTC	CASSNQNRGRESSYEQYF
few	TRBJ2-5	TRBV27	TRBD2	TGTGCCAGCAGTCCCCTAACTAGCGGGTTACAAGAGACCCAGTACTTC	CASSPLTSGLQETQYF
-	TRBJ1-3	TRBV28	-	TGTGCCAGCACCCGAGGCCCAAACTCTGGAAACACCATATATTTT	CASTRGPNSGNTIYF
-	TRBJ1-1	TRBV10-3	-	TGTGCCATCAGTGAGTCGCGGGGCACTGAAGCTTTCTTT	CAISESRGTEAFF